This TCR beta chain was retrieved from a study of a mutant IDH1 vaccine in newly diagnosed glioma (dated by TCRdb to the early 2020s). Study-level background: Patients received eight vaccinations in weeks 1, 3, 5, 7, 11, 15, 19 and 23, corresponding to visits V03 through V10. Of the roughly 30 treated patients, about 62% were male and around 38% were female, and a mean age of around 40 years was recorded. For exploratory analyses, fewer than 30 treated patients had longitudinal TCRB deep sequencing done wherever samples were available. Before enrollment, patients had received standard therapy of radiotherapy alone, temozolomide alone, or radiochemotherapy with temozolomide; most received the combination. Vaccination began 4-6 weeks after radiotherapy alone, or alongside temozolomide cycles in the chemotherapy-containing groups. Peripheral blood was drawn at six visits: V03 (baseline), V05, V07, V10, V12 and V13. Broader findings and caveats from the paper: Vaccine-induced immune responses across multiple MHC alleles were detected in about 93% of patients. Selection of PBMC samples for TCRB deep sequencing was based on availability. The authors noted that analyses of patient blood samples could not be reproduced because of sample limitations. Pseudoprogression seemed to be unrelated to changes in the top peripheral T cell clonotypes found by TCRB sequencing.

Sample time point, as interpreted from the label and publication: week 5, during vaccination. Each vaccine dose, consisting of 300 ug of a 20-mer mutant IDH1 peptide in Montanide, was administered subcutaneously with topical imiquimod. Donors had newly diagnosed WHO grade 3 or 4 IDH1-mutant astrocytomas with loss of nuclear ATRX. The samples were drawn from NOA16, a multicentre, single-arm, open-label phase I trial in Germany that tested a mutant IDH1 peptide vaccine in humans for the first time. Genomic DNA for TCRB sequencing was extracted from EDTA blood using the DNeasy Blood and Tissue Kit. Library prep was done by the immunoSEQ multiplex PCR assay. Rearranged TCR beta chain sequences were amplified with the hsTCRB Kit following the manufacturer's protocol. TCRB libraries were sequenced on an Illumina MiSeq. On the authors' methods: The kit vendor's proprietary platform handled demultiplexing, trimming and gene mapping. Held by TCRdb, this immuneACCESS table contains in-frame sequences only and omits some clones. Under half of the omission traces to an unresolved V gene where checked; the cause of the rest is unknown. D and trimming come from the DNA, and the V and J calls and clone size come from that table. In all, the sample holds 53,000 or so clones, and around 80% of those were seen once. In total, the top ten clones hold about 5.2% of the sample.

Remarks on this clone: The clone's antigen remains unknown. No base qualities exist here, and no much larger clone lies one base off it.

The source of this sequence is a man aged 50-59 years with glioma. The sequencing used PBMCs, collected from a glioma patient whose treatment included an IDH1 peptide vaccine.

The encoded CDR3 is CASSFGQGRPGELFF. The DNA sequence reads TGTGCCAGCAGCTTCGGACAGGGAAGGCCCGGGGAGCTGTTTTTT. This chain joins TRBV5-8 to TRBJ2-2; 8 central nucleotides agree with TRBD1. V is pruned by 2 bases and J by 6 bases, leaving 6 bases of the junction without a gene match. There are 15 amino acids in the CDR3, from cysteine to phenylalanine inclusive. Only the CDR3 DNA is retained, 45 bases long and in frame from the first base. In the germline V gene, CDR1 corresponds to SGHTS and CDR2 to YDEGEE. The full variable domain, completed from the reference TRBV5-8 and TRBJ2-2 proteins outside the CDR3, reads EAGVTQSPTHLIKTRGQQATLRCSPISGHTSVYWYQQALGLGLQFLLWYDEGEERNRGNFPPRFSGRQFPNYSSELNVNALELEDSALYLCASSFGQGRPGELFFGEGSRLTVL.